This T cell receptor beta chain was identified during a study of blood T cell repertoires in COVID-19. The protocol was immunoSEQ multiplex PCR, while the TCRdb copy is restricted to in-frame clones and leaves out a portion. The sample carries 650,000 to 800,000 clones, over 80% recorded once. CDR3 length: 11 residues. Trimming removed 7 bases at V and 8 bases at J, with 11 bases between. Germline loops: CDR1 SNHLY, CDR2 FYNNEI. This sequence was found in a woman in her late teens or twenties with acute or convalescent COVID-19. V gene TRBV2 combines with J gene TRBJ1-2; D unclear. The specimen sequenced was peripheral blood. The CDR3 spells CASIEGLGYTF. Written as DNA, the CDR3 is TGTGCCAGCATCGAGGGTTTAGGCTACACCTTC.